This TCR beta chain was recovered during a study of blood T cell repertoires in COVID-19. Overall study context: Samples came from the United States, Italy and Spain, spanning acute and convalescent COVID-19. The analysed material was cDNA or gDNA that came from T cells, B-cell-depleted T cells, or PBMCs.

The data were produced by immunoSEQ multiplex PCR, yet TCRdb's version contains in-frame clones alone and is incomplete. The sample records 90,000 to 110,000 clones, 65% to 90% being singletons. CDR1 and CDR2 (germline): SGDLS, YYNGEE. Trimming removed 3 bases from V and 0 bases from J, with 10 bases in between. This CDR3 is built from 15 residues. The V and J genes are TRBV9 and TRBJ1-3; D perhaps matches TRBD1 (6 bases). The sequenced sample consisted of peripheral blood. The clonotype was recovered from a man older than 75 with acute or convalescent COVID-19. For the CDR3, the DNA is TGTGCCAGCAGCGCAGGGGCCGTCTCTGGAAACACCATATATTTT. Translation: CASSAGAVSGNTIYF. Full variable domain (remainder filled in from reference TRBV9 and TRBJ1-3): DSGVTQTPKHLITATGQRVTLRCSPRSGDLSVYWYQQSLDQGLQFLIQYYNGEERAKGNILERFSAQQFPDLHSELNLSSLELGDSALYFCASSAGAVSGNTIYFGEGSWLTVV.